This TCR beta chain was observed in a study of radiotherapy plus CTLA-4 blockade in lung cancer. For the study at large: Patients showed objective responses in 15% to 20% of cases and disease control in less than 35%.

Trimming removed 1 base at V and 3 bases at J, with 16 bases between. This CDR3 contains 17 residues. Germline V gene lookup returns CDR1 SGHRS and CDR2 YFSETQ. The protocol was immunoSEQ multiplex PCR, while the TCRdb copy is restricted to in-frame clones and leaves out a portion. The repertoire holds 25,000 to 30,000 clones, with about 75% as singletons. This chain uses TRBV5-1 with TRBJ1-4, with D hard to call. This TCR was sampled from a human donor with non-small cell lung cancer that progressed on radiotherapy plus ipilimumab. Sample: peripheral blood, taken from a patient treated with radiotherapy plus ipilimumab. CDR3 sequence: CASSLMQLSTANEKLFF. The DNA of the CDR3 is TGCGCCAGCAGCTTGATGCAGCTTAGTACAGCTAATGAAAAACTGTTTTTT.